This T cell receptor (beta chain) comes out of a study of T cells in localized non-small cell lung cancer. In the case of this clone: What it binds is unknown.

Findings of the study overall: Maximal T cell clonality occurred in uninvolved adjacent lung, with tumor ranking below it. Owing to sequencing of a solitary tumor region, heterogeneity cannot be discounted. A median of about 60 of the top 100 tumor clones appeared in adjacent lung, which was paired and uninvolved.

In germline, CDR1 is PRHDT, CDR2 FYEKMQ (reference sequence). V shed 4 bases, J shed 4 bases, and the junction held 6 bases outside the gene matches. This CDR3 spans 14 amino acids. Clones were sequenced by immunoSEQ multiplex PCR, and TCRdb holds only the in-frame ones, with some missing. The table lists tens of thousands of clones, approximately 80% of them singletons. The source is a man aged 40-75 years with stage II lung adenocarcinoma. V and J are TRBV13 and TRBJ1-1; 7 nucleotides line up with TRBD1. The material sequenced was PBMCs, taken before any cancer treatment. The CDR3 sequence is CASSSTGRGTEAFF. The CDR3 nucleotides are TGTGCCAGCAGCTCGACAGGGCGTGGCACTGAAGCTTTCTTT.